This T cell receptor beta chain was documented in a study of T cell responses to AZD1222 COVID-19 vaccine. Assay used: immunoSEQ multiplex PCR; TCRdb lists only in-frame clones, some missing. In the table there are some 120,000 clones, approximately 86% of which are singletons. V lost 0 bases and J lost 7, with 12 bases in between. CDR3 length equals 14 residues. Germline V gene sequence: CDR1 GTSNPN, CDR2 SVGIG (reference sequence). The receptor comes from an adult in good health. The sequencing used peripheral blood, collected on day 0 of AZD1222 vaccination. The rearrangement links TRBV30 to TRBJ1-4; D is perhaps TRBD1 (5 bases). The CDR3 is CAWSVAGEGEKLFF. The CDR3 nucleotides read TGTGCCTGGAGTGTGGCGGGGGAGGGTGAAAAACTGTTTTTT.